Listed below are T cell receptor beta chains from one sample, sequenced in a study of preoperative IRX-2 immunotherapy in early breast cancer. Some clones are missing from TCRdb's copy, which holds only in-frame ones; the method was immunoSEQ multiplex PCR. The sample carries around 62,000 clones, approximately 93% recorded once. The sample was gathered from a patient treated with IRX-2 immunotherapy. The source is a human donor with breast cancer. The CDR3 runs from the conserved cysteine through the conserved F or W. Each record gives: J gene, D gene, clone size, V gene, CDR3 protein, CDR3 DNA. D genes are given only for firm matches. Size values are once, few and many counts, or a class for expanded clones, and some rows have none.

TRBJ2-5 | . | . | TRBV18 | CASSPDSFQETQYF | TGTGCCAGCTCACCGGACAGTTTCCAAGAGACCCAGTACTTC
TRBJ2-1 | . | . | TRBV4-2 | CASSQLPGKGNEQFF | TGTGCCAGCAGCCAATTACCGGGAAAGGGCAATGAGCAGTTCTTC
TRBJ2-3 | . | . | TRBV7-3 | CASSLGVLISDTQYF | TGTGCCAGCAGCTTGGGAGTTTTAATTTCGGATACGCAGTATTTT
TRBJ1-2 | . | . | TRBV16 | CASSQFRPSSDRYTF | TGTGCCAGCAGCCAATTCCGGCCCAGTTCAGATCGCTACACCTTC
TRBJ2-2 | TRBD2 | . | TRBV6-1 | CASSPRTSGTGELFF | TGTGCCAGCAGTCCCCGGACTAGCGGCACCGGGGAGCTGTTTTTT
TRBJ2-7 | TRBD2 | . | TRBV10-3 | CAISESLAGGIHEQYF | TGTGCCATCAGTGAGTCGTTGGCGGGAGGGATCCACGAGCAGTACTTC
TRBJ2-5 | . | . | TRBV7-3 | CASSLSPDMPSTQYF | TGTGCCAGCAGCTTATCCCCGGACATGCCGAGCACCCAGTACTTC
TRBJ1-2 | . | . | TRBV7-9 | CASSSGRNYGYTF | TGTGCCAGCAGCTCGGGACGTAACTATGGCTACACCTTC
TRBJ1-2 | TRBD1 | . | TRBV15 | CATSRADRGYGYTF | TGTGCCACCAGCAGAGCAGACAGGGGCTATGGCTACACCTTC
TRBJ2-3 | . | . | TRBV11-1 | CASSLAQGNTQYF | TGTGCCAGCAGCTTAGCTCAGGGAAATACGCAGTATTTT
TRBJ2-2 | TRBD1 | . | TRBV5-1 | CASSLELDRESLVGELFF | TGCGCCAGCAGCTTGGAACTGGACAGGGAGTCCTTGGTTGGGGAGCTGTTTTTT
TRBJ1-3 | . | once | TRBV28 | CASSPLRQTGNTIYF | TGTGCCAGCAGTCCTCTCCGACAGACTGGAAACACCATATATTTT
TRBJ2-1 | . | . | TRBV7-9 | CASSFLTLGKQFF | TGTGCCAGCAGCTTTTTAACACTAGGCAAGCAGTTCTTC
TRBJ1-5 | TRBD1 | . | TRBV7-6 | CASSSSPGQSNQPQHF | TGTGCCAGCAGCTCGTCGCCGGGACAGAGCAATCAGCCCCAGCATTTT
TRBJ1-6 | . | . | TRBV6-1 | CASQLGLMLGSPLHF | TGTGCCAGCCAGTTGGGACTGATGTTAGGTTCACCCCTCCACTTT
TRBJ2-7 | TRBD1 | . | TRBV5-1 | CASSLFGAGTGRDEQYF | TGCGCCAGCAGCTTGTTTGGGGCCGGGACAGGGCGCGACGAGCAGTACTTC
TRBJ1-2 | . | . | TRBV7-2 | CASSQTWARRPYGYTF | TGTGCCAGCAGCCAGACTTGGGCCCGCCGGCCCTATGGCTACACCTTC
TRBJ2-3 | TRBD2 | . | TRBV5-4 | CASSLGLAGTDTQYF | TGTGCCAGCAGCTTGGGCCTAGCGGGCACAGATACGCAGTATTTT
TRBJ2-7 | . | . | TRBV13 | CASSPTWGDVGTYEQYF | TGTGCCAGCAGCCCAACCTGGGGGGATGTCGGAACCTACGAGCAGTACTTC
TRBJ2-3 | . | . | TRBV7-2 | CASSLDTDTQYF | TGTGCCAGCAGCCTGGACACAGATACGCAGTATTTT
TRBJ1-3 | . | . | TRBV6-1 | CASTEGGGAHTIYF | TGTGCCAGCACCGAGGGGGGGGGCGCACACACCATATATTTT
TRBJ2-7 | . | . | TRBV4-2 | CASSQEEREQYF | TGTGCCAGCAGCCAAGAAGAGCGGGAGCAGTACTTC
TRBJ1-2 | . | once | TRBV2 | CASTNQGFGGYTF | TGTGCCAGCACCAACCAGGGGTTCGGAGGCTACACCTTC
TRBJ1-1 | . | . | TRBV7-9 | CASSHPGANTEAFF | TGTGCCAGCAGCCACCCCGGGGCGAACACTGAAGCTTTCTTT
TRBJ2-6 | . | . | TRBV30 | CAWSTIRGTGTLSGANVLTF | TGTGCCTGGAGTACGATTCGCGGAACCGGGACACTCTCTGGGGCCAACGTCCTGACTTTC
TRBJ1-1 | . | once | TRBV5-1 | CASSLAAQVHLRAFF | TGCGCCAGCAGCTTGGCGGCGCAAGTACACCTAAGGGCTTTCTTT
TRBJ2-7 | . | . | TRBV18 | CASSPSGSYEQYF | TGTGCCAGCTCACCTTCCGGGTCCTACGAGCAGTACTTC
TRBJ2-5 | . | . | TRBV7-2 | CASSYRGFQETQYF | TGTGCCAGCAGCTACCGGGGGTTCCAAGAGACCCAGTACTTC
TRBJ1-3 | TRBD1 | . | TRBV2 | CASNINRGRNTIYF | TGTGCCAGCAACATTAACAGGGGTAGAAACACCATATATTTT
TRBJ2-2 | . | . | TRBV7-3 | CASRGGTTGELFF | TGTGCCAGCAGAGGGGGTACCACCGGGGAGCTGTTTTTT
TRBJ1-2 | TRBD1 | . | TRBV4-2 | CASSPEVGGAYGYTF | TGTGCCAGCAGCCCCGAAGTAGGGGGCGCGTATGGCTACACCTTC
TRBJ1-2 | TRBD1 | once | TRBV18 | CASSPDRENGYTF | TGTGCCAGCTCACCGGACAGGGAGAATGGCTACACCTTC
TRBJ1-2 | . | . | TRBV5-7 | CASSYPSGRLLYYGYTF | TGTGCCAGCAGCTACCCGTCGGGAAGGCTCTTATACTATGGCTACACCTTC
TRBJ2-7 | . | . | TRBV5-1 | CASSLNRAHEQYF | TGCGCCAGCAGCTTAAACAGGGCCCACGAGCAGTACTTC
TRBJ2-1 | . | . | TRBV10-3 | CAISVDLLSYNEQFF | TGTGCCATCAGTGTAGACCTCTTATCTTACAATGAGCAGTTCTTC
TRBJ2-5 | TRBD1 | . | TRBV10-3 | CAISETSTTGTGGETQYF | TGTGCCATCAGTGAGACAAGTACAACCGGGACAGGGGGAGAGACCCAGTACTTC
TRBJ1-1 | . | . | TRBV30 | CAWSAVNTEAFF | TGTGCCTGGAGCGCGGTGAACACTGAAGCTTTCTTT
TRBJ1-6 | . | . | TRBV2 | CASSEVGRTPLHF | TGTGCCAGCAGTGAAGTTGGGAGGACACCCCTCCACTTT
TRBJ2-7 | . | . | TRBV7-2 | CASSLPPLYEQYF | TGTGCCAGCAGCCTCCCACCTCTCTACGAGCAGTACTTC